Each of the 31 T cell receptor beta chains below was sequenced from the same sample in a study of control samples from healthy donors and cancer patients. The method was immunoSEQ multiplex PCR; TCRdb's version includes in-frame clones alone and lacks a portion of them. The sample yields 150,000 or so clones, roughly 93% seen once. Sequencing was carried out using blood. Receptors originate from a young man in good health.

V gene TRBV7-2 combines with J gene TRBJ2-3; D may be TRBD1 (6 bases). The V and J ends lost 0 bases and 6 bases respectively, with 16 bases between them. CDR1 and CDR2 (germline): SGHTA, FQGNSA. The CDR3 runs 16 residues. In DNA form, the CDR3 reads TGTGCCAGCAGCTTAGCGGCGGTGCGAAGGGGGGATACGCAGTATTTT. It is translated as CASSLAAVRRGDTQYF.

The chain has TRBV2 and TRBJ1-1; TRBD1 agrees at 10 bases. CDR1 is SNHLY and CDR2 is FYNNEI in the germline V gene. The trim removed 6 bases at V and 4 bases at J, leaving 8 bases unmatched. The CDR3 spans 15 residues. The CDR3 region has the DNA TGTGCCAGCAGGCGGACAGGGGGAGAGGGCACTGAAGCTTTCTTT. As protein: CASRRTGGEGTEAFF.

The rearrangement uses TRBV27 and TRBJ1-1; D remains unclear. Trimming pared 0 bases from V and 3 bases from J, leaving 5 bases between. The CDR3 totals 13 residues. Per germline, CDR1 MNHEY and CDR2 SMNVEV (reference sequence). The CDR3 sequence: CASSLSSDTEAFF. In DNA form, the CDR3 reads TGTGCCAGCAGTTTATCTTCAGACACTGAAGCTTTCTTT.

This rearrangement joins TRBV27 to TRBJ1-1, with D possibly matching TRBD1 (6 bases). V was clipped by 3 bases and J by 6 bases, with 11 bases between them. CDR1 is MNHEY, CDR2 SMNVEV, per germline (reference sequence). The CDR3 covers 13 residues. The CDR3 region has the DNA TGTGCCAGCAGTTTGCTGGGGGCCCCTGAAGCTTTCTTT. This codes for CASSLLGAPEAFF.

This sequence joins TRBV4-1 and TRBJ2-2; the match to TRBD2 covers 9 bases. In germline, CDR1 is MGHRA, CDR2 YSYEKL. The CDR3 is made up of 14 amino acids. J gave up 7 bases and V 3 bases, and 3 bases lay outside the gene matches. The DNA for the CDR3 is TGCGCCAGCAGCCAGGGACTAGCTATCGGGGAGCTGTTTTTT. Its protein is CASSQGLAIGELFF.

The chain's CDR3 is CSVEQGYGSPLHF. In nucleotides, the CDR3 is TGCAGCGTTGAACAGGGGTATGGTTCACCCCTCCACTTT. V gene TRBV29-1 combines with J gene TRBJ1-6; TRBD1 is a possible D gene (6 bases). Trimming pared 2 bases from V and 9 bases from J, leaving 11 bases between. Germline values: CDR1 SQVTM, CDR2 ANQGSEA. The CDR3 covers 13 residues.

CDR3 nucleotide sequence: TGTGCCAGCAGCCAAGACCCCGCCGGGTACTTCTCTGGAAACACCATATATTTT. Residues: CASSQDPAGYFSGNTIYF. The gene calls are TRBV3-1 (or the pseudogene TRBV3-2) and TRBJ1-3; D remains unclear. This CDR3 contains 18 residues. Trimming cost V 0 bases and J 0 bases, with 15 bases left between them. Germline values: CDR1 LGHDT, CDR2 YNNKEL (reference sequence).

This chain's CDR3 is CASSPRDSRRNTIYF. The CDR3 DNA reads as TGTGCCAGCAGTCCCAGGGACAGCCGAAGAAACACCATATATTTT. This sequence joins TRBV28 and TRBJ1-3, with 7 bases identical to TRBD1. The CDR3 is made up of 15 amino acids. CDR1 is MDHEN and CDR2 is SYDVKM in the germline V gene. V trimming: 5 bases; J trimming: 5 bases; junction bases outside the gene matches: 9.

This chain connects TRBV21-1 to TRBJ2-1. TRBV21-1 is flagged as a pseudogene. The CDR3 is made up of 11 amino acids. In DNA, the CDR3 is TGTGCCAGCAGCGAAGCCGATGTTCAGTTCTTC. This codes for CASSEADVQFF.

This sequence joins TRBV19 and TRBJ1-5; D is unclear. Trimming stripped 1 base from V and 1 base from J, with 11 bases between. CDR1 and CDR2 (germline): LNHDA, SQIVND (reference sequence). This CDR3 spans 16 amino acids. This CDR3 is CASSIVPGSSNQPQHF. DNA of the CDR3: TGTGCCAGTAGTATAGTCCCGGGGAGCAGCAATCAGCCCCAGCATTTT.

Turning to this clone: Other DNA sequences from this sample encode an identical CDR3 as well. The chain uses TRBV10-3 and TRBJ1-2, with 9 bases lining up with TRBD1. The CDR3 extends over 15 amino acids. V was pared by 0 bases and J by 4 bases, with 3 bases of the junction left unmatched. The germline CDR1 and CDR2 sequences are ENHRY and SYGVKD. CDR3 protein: CAISESSGQGYGYTF. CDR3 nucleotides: TGTGCCATCAGTGAGTCCTCGGGACAGGGCTATGGCTACACCTTC.

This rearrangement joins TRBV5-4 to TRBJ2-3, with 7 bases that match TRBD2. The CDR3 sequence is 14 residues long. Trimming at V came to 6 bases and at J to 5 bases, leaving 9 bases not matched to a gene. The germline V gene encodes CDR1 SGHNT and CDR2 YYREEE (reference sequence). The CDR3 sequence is CASTVSGAVDTQYF. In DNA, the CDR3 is TGTGCCAGCACAGTCAGCGGGGCCGTAGATACGCAGTATTTT.

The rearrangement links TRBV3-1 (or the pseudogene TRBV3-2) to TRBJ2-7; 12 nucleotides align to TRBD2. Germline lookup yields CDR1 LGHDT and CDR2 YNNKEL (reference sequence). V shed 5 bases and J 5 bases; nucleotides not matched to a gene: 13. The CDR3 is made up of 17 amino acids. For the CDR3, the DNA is TGTGCCAGCAGCAACGGGACTAGCGGGTGGCTGGCCCACGAGCAGTACTTC. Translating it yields CASSNGTSGWLAHEQYF.

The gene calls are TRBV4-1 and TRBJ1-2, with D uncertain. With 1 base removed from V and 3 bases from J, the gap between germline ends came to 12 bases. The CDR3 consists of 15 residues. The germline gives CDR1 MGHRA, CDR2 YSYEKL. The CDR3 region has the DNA TGCGCCAGCAGCCAAGGTCCCGCGGCAGACTATGGCTACACCTTC. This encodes CASSQGPAADYGYTF.

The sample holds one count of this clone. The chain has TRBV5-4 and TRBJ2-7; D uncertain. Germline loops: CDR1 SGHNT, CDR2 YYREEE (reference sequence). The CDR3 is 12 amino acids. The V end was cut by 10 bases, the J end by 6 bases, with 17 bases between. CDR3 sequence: CACTSSSSEQYF. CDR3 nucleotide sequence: TGTGCCTGCACCAGTTCGTCCAGCGAGCAGTACTTC.

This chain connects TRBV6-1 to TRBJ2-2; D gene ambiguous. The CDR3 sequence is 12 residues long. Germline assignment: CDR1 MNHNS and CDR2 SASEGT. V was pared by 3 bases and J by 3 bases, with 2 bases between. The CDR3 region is CASSEYTGELFF. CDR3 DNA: TGTGCCAGCAGTGAGTACACCGGGGAGCTGTTTTTT.

CDR3 sequence: CASNQQGSNEKLFF. CDR3 coding DNA: TGTGCCAGTAACCAACAGGGGTCTAATGAAAAACTGTTTTTT. The chain has TRBV19 and TRBJ1-4; the match to TRBD1 covers 7 bases. V shed 7 bases and J 3 bases; nucleotides not matched to a gene: 5. Germline loops: CDR1 LNHDA, CDR2 SQIVND (reference sequence). The CDR3 has 14 amino acids.

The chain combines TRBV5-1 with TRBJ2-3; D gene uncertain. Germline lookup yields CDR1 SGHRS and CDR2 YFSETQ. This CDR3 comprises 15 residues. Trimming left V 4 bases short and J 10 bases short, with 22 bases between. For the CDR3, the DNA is TGCGCCAGCAGCCCGGCATTTGACGTTAGTACATCGCAGTATTTT. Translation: CASSPAFDVSTSQYF.

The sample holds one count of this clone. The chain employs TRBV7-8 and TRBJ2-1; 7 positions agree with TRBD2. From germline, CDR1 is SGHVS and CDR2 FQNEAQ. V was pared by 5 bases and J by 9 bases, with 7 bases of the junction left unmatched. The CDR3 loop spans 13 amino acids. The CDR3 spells CASSAGGSIEQFF. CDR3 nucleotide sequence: TGTGCCAGCAGCGCCGGCGGGAGTATTGAGCAGTTCTTC.

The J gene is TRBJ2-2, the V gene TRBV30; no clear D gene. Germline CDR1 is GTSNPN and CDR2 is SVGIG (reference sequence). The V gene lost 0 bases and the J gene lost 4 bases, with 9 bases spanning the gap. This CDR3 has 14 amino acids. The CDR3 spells CAWSVDWATGELFF. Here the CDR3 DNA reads TGTGCCTGGAGTGTGGATTGGGCCACCGGGGAGCTGTTTTTT.

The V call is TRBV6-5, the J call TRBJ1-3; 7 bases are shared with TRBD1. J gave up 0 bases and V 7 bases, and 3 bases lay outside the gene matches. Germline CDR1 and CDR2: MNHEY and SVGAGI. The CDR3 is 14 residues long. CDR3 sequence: CASKWDSSGNTIYF. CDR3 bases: TGTGCCAGCAAGTGGGACAGCTCTGGAAACACCATATATTTT.

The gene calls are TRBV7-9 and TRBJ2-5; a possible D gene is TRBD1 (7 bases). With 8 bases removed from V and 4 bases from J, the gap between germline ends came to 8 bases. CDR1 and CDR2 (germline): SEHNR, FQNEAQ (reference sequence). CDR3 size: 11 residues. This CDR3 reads CASQGGETQYF. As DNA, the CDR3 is TGTGCCAGCCAGGGGGGAGAGACCCAGTACTTC.

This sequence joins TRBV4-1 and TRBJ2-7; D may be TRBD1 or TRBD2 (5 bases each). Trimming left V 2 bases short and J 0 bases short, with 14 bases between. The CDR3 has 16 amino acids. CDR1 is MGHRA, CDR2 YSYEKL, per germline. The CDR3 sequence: CASSQTGPPSSYEQYF. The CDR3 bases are TGCGCCAGCAGCCAAACGGGGCCGCCCAGCTCCTACGAGCAGTACTTC.

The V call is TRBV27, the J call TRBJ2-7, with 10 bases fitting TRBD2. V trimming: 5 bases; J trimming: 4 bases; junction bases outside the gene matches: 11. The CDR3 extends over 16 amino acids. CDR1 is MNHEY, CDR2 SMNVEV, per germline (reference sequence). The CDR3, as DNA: TGTGCCAGCAGTATGTCTAGCGGGAGCCTCGGATACGAGCAGTACTTC. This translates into CASSMSSGSLGYEQYF.

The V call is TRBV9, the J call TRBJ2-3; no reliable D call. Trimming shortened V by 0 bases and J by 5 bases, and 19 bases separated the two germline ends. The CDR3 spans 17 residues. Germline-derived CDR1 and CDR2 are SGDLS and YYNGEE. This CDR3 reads CASSVGPGPSTEDTQYF. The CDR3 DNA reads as TGTGCCAGCAGCGTAGGACCCGGACCCTCTACGGAAGATACGCAGTATTTT.

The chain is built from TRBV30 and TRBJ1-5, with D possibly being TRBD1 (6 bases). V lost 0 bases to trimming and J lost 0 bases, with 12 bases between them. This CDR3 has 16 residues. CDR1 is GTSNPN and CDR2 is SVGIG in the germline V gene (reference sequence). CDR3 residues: CAWSVRGHFSNQPQHF. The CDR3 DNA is TGTGCCTGGAGTGTACGGGGGCACTTTAGCAATCAGCCCCAGCATTTT.

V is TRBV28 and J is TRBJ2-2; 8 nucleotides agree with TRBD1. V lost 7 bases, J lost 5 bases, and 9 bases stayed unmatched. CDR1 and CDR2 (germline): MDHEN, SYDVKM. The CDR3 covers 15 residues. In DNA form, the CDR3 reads TGTGCCAGCAACCTCGACAGGGGCCGGACCGGGGAGCTGTTTTTT. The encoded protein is CASNLDRGRTGELFF.

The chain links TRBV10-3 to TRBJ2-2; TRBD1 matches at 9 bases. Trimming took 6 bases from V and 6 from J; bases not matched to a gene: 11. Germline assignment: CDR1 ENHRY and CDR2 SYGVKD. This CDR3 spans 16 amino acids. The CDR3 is CAISSGQGMVSGELFF. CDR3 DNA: TGTGCCATCAGCTCGGGACAGGGAATGGTGTCCGGGGAGCTGTTTTTT.

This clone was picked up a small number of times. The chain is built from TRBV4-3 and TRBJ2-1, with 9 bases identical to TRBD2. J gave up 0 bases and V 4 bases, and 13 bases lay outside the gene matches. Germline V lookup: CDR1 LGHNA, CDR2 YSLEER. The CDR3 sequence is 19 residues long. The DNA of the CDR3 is TGCGCCAGCAGCCCGACCCTTAGACTAGCGGATTACTCCTACAATGAGCAGTTCTTC. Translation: CASSPTLRLADYSYNEQFF.

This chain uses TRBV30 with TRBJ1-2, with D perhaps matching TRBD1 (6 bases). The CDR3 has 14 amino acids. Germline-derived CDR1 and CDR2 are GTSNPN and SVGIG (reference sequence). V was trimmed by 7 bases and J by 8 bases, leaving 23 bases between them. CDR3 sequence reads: CASYPWDIGIGYTF. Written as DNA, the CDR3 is TGTGCCTCATATCCATGGGACATAGGCATCGGCTACACCTTC. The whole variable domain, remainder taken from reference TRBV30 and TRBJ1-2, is SQTIHQWPATLVQPVGSPLSLECTVEGTSNPNLYWYRQAAGRGLQLLFYSVGIGQISSEVPQNLSASRPQDRQFILSSKKLLLSDSGFYLCASYPWDIGIGYTFGSGTRLTVV.

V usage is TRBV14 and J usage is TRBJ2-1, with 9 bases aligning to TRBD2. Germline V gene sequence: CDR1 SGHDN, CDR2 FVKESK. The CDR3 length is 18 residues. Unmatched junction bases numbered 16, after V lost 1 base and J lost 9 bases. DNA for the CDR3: TGTGCCAGCAGCCAAGTATTGGTGAGGCTAGCGGGAATGAGTGAGCAGTTCTTC. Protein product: CASSQVLVRLAGMSEQFF.